This is a list of T cell receptor beta chains from one sample in a study of control samples from healthy donors and cancer patients. Sequencing used immunoSEQ multiplex PCR; TCRdb keeps in-frame clones, though not all of them. The top ten clones hold roughly 3.1% of a sample with over 120,000 clones, approximately 91% of them seen once. The sample comprised blood. The receptor set was obtained from a man aged 25-45 years in good health. CDR3s include the opening cysteine and the closing phenylalanine or tryptophan. D genes are given only for firm matches. Part of the rows lack a size; the others show once, few, many or a class for expanded clones.

>TRBJ1-2|TRBV7-8|NA|NA
TGTGCCAGCAGCTTAGTGGGCAGCTATGGCTACACCTTC
CASSLVGSYGYTF
>TRBJ2-2|TRBV11-1|NA|TRBD1
TGTGCCAGCAGCTTAGCCGGGACAGGGTCCACCGGGGAGCTGTTTTTT
CASSLAGTGSTGELFF
>TRBJ1-6|TRBV10-1|NA|NA
TGCGCCAGCAGTGAGAGGGGTAATTCACCCCTCCACTTT
CASSERGNSPLHF
>TRBJ1-2|TRBV3-1/TRBV3-2|once|NA
TGTGCCAGCAGCCAACAGACAGGTTCCTATGGCTACACCTTC
CASSQQTGSYGYTF
>TRBJ2-6|TRBV2|NA|TRBD2
TGTGCCTCAGGGACTAGCGGCCTCTCTGGGGCCAACGTCCTGACTTTC
CASGTSGLSGANVLTF
>TRBJ1-1|TRBV28|NA|NA
TGTGCCAGCAGTCCAAATAGACAGTTGAACACTGAAGCTTTCTTT
CASSPNRQLNTEAFF
>TRBJ1-5|TRBV5-4|NA|NA
TGTGCCAGCAGCAGGGGCAATCAGCCCCAGCATTTT
CASSRGNQPQHF
>TRBJ1-2|TRBV27|NA|TRBD1
TGTGCCAGCAGTAGACTTAGGGACAGGGGGATGGCTAACTATGGCTACACCTTC
CASSRLRDRGMANYGYTF
>TRBJ1-5|TRBV21-1|NA|NA
TGTGCCAGCAGCAATCGGGCGGGGGCTGGAAGCAATCAGCCCCAGCATTTT
CASSNRAGAGSNQPQHF
>TRBJ1-1|TRBV14|NA|NA
TGTGCCAGCAGCCAAGTGAGGGATGGGAACACTGAAGCTTTCTTT
CASSQVRDGNTEAFF
>TRBJ1-1|TRBV9|NA|NA
TGTGCCAGCAGCGTATCTCACGGACAAGGGAACACTGAAGCTTTCTTT
CASSVSHGQGNTEAFF
>TRBJ2-7|TRBV5-1|NA|TRBD1
TGCGCCAGCAGAGCCGGGACAGGGGACTACTACGAGCAGTACTTC
CASRAGTGDYYEQYF
>TRBJ1-2|TRBV2|once|NA
TGTGCCAGCAGTGAAGCACGGGGTGGCTACACCTTC
CASSEARGGYTF
>TRBJ1-1|TRBV5-1|NA|TRBD1
TGCGCCAGCAGCTTTTCGACAGGGGGTACTGAAGCTTTCTTT
CASSFSTGGTEAFF
>TRBJ1-4|TRBV9|once|TRBD1
TGTGCCAGCAGCGTTGGGGGACAGGGGGCAACTAATGAAAAACTGTTTTTT
CASSVGGQGATNEKLFF
>TRBJ2-2|TRBV25-1|NA|NA
TGTGCCAGCAGTGATCAGGCGGGGACCCACACCGGGGAGCTGTTTTTT
CASSDQAGTHTGELFF
>TRBJ2-7|TRBV27|NA|TRBD1
TGTGCCAGCAGTTTATGGGGCGGGACAGGGCACGAGCAGTACTTC
CASSLWGGTGHEQYF
>TRBJ2-7|TRBV7-9|NA|TRBD2
TGTGCCAGCAGCTTTTCCGCGGGGGGGCTGGAGCAGTACTTC
CASSFSAGGLEQYF
>TRBJ1-6|TRBV19|NA|TRBD1
TGTGCCAGTAGTTTTTCGACAGGGGGCGGTTCACCCCTCCACTTT
CASSFSTGGGSPLHF
>TRBJ1-1|TRBV7-9|NA|NA
TGTGCCAGCAGCTTACTGGGGGCCCGGAACACTGAAGCTTTCTTT
CASSLLGARNTEAFF
>TRBJ1-5|TRBV3-1/TRBV3-2|few|NA
TGTGCCAGCAGCCAAGGGAACATTATTAGCAATCAGCCCCAGCATTTT
CASSQGNIISNQPQHF
>TRBJ1-1|TRBV19|NA|NA
TGTGCCAGTATATGGGGAACTGAAGCTTTCTTT
CASIWGTEAFF
>TRBJ1-1|TRBV10-1|NA|NA
TGCGCCAGCAGTGTAGGGTTTCACACTGAAGCTTTCTTT
CASSVGFHTEAFF
>TRBJ2-7|TRBV27|NA|NA
TGTGCCAGCAGCCCACATCGGGACGGATACTACGAGCAGTACTTC
CASSPHRDGYYEQYF
>TRBJ1-5|TRBV19|NA|TRBD1
TGTGCCAGTAGGACAGGGTCGACTCAGCCCCAGCATTTT
CASRTGSTQPQHF
>TRBJ2-1|TRBV13|once|TRBD2
TGTGCCAGCAGCGACCCCCCCCTAGCGGGACACAATGAGCAGTTCTTC
CASSDPPLAGHNEQFF
>TRBJ1-5|TRBV6-1|NA|NA
TGTGCCAGCAGTGAAGCGCACAGGGTGGAGCAGCCCCAGCATTTT
CASSEAHRVEQPQHF
>TRBJ2-3|TRBV19|NA|TRBD2
TGTGCCACTCATAGCGGGGGGAGCGGGGATACGCAGTATTTT
CATHSGGSGDTQYF
>TRBJ2-7|TRBV14|NA|NA
TGTGCCAGCAGCCGACACTCCTACGAGCAGTACTTC
CASSRHSYEQYF
>TRBJ2-7|TRBV13|once|NA
TGTGCCAGCAGCTCTCACAGGGACGAGCAGTACTTC
CASSSHRDEQYF
>TRBJ1-4|TRBV10-1|NA|NA
TGCGCCAGCAGCCCCGGCGGGGAAAAACTGTTTTTT
CASSPGGEKLFF
>TRBJ1-2|TRBV5-1|NA|TRBD1
TGCGCCAGCAGCTTAGACAGGGAGTCCAACTATGGCTACACCTTC
CASSLDRESNYGYTF
>TRBJ1-5|TRBV4-1|few|NA
TGCGCCAGCAGCCAAGATTCACAGGCTTTGGGCAATCAGCCCCAGCATTTT
CASSQDSQALGNQPQHF
>TRBJ1-6|TRBV28|NA|NA
TGTGCCAGCAGTTTCGGGGGAGTATATAATTCACCCCTCCACTTT
CASSFGGVYNSPLHF
>TRBJ2-3|TRBV7-6|NA|TRBD2
TGTGCCAGCAGCTTACGTTTGAGTGGGGGGGTTAGCACAGATACGCAGTATTTT
CASSLRLSGGVSTDTQYF
>TRBJ1-1|TRBV12-3/TRBV12-4|NA|NA
TGTGCCAGCAGTTTAAGTATGAACACTGAAGCTTTCTTT
CASSLSMNTEAFF
>TRBJ1-5|TRBV19|NA|NA
TGTGCCAGTAGTTTCCCACCCGGCCAGGCCAATCAGCCCCAGCATTTT
CASSFPPGQANQPQHF
>TRBJ1-2|TRBV28|NA|TRBD1
TGTGCCAGCAGGGAGACAGGGGAAGCGTATGGCTACACCTTC
CASRETGEAYGYTF
>TRBJ1-5|TRBV6-1|NA|NA
TGTGCCAGCAGTGATGGGTACGACAATCAGCCCCAGCATTTC
CASSDGYDNQPQHF
>TRBJ1-4|TRBV6-5|NA|NA
TGTGCCAGCAGCCTCTCTGCAACTAATGAAAAACTGTTTTTT
CASSLSATNEKLFF
>TRBJ1-1|TRBV3-1/TRBV3-2|NA|NA
TGTGCCAGCAGCCAAGTTGGGAGGCTTAATGAAGCTTTCTTT
CASSQVGRLNEAFF
>TRBJ1-6|TRBV7-3|NA|NA
TGTGCCAGCAGCTTAAAGGGCGGATCACCCCTCCACTTT
CASSLKGGSPLHF
>TRBJ1-2|TRBV24-1|NA|NA
TGTGCCACCAGTGATCAGAGGTATGGCTACACCTTC
CATSDQRYGYTF
>TRBJ2-7|TRBV29-1|NA|TRBD2
TGCAGCGTTAACGGGGGGACTAGCGGGGATTACGAGCAGTACTTC
CSVNGGTSGDYEQYF
>TRBJ2-7|TRBV2|NA|TRBD2
TGTGCCAGCAGGACCCAGAGCGGGGGCTCCTACGAGCAGTACTTC
CASRTQSGGSYEQYF
>TRBJ1-1|TRBV20-1|NA|NA
TGCAGTGCTAGTGGGTATGCGGTCTTT
CSASGYAVF
>TRBJ1-2|TRBV5-8|NA|NA
TGTGCCAGCAGCTTGCCCCAGGGAGCTAACTATGGCTACACCTTC
CASSLPQGANYGYTF
>TRBJ1-1|TRBV19|NA|NA
TGTGCCAGTAGTATGGGGGCGGGACGGGGTGAAGCTTTCTTT
CASSMGAGRGEAFF
>TRBJ1-2|TRBV2|NA|TRBD1
TGTGCCAGCACCCTGGACAGGGGAATCATCTATGGCTACACCTTC
CASTLDRGIIYGYTF